This T cell receptor (beta chain) was sequenced during a study of blood T cell repertoires in COVID-19. About the research overall: Acute and convalescent COVID-19 samples came from the United States, Italy and Spain. PBMCs, B-cell-depleted T cells, or T cells were the source of the cDNA or gDNA that made up the material.

Adults between about 18 and 95 years of age took part from some 25 US areas. Study processing details: Amplified reference gene primers provided the basis for estimating nucleated cell counts. Method: immunoSEQ multiplex PCR; TCRdb's copy keeps in-frame clones and lacks some. V and J calls plus clone size are reproduced from that table; the DNA served to infer D and trimming. This table holds 200,000 or so clones, 65% to 90% found once. Germline V lookup: CDR1 SGHTS, CDR2 YDEGEE. Unmatched junction bases numbered 12, after V lost 4 bases and J lost 7 bases. The CDR3 has 16 amino acids. This rearrangement joins TRBV5-8 to TRBJ1-4, with 8 bases identical to TRBD1. This clonotype was sampled from a woman aged 40 to 55 with acute COVID-19. What was sequenced was PBMCs or T cells enriched from blood (not recorded which). CDR3 residues: CASSPGRGLSFEKLFF. In DNA form, the CDR3 reads TGTGCCAGCAGCCCTGGCAGGGGGCTTTCATTTGAAAAACTGTTTTTT.